These T cell receptor beta chains were read from a single sample in a study of T-cell reconstitution after alpha-beta-depleted transplantation in children. TCRdb re-called the PCR reads through MiXCR, storing one row per CDR3 protein. The table includes under 850,000 distinct CDR3 sequences, about an eighth detected once. Sequenced material: PBMCs, taken before TCRalphabeta/CD19-depleted stem cell transplant. These receptors were taken from a girl aged 2-10 years with congenital amegakaryocytic thrombocytopenia, due to receive a stem cell transplant. CDR3s include the opening cysteine and the closing phenylalanine or tryptophan. D genes are given only for firm matches. Not every row has a clone size; where given, it reads once, few, many or a size class.

j_call,clone_size,d_call,v_call,cdr3_aa,cdr3_nt
TRBJ2-7,few,TRBD2,TRBV15,CATSRVGLAESSYEQYF,TGTGCCACCAGCAGGGTTGGACTAGCGGAGAGCTCCTACGAGCAGTACTTC
TRBJ2-3,many,-,TRBV5-1,CASSLDRAGTDTQYF,TGCGCCAGCAGCTTGGACAGGGCCGGCACAGATACGCAGTATTTT
TRBJ2-1,few,-,TRBV28,CASSWKSSYNEQFF,TGTGCCAGCAGTTGGAAGAGCTCCTACAATGAGCAGTTCTTC
TRBJ2-7,many,TRBD2,TRBV12-3/TRBV12-4,CATGLAGDHEQYF,TGTGCCACCGGACTAGCGGGAGATCACGAGCAGTACTTC
TRBJ2-1,-,-,TRBV20-1,CSARGPGVRVYEQFF,TGCAGTGCTAGAGGTCCGGGAGTTAGGGTTTATGAGCAGTTCTTC
TRBJ2-2,many,TRBD2,TRBV20-1,CSARDKDSSGYTGELFF,TGCAGTGCTAGGGATAAGGACTCTAGCGGATACACCGGGGAGCTGTTTTTT
TRBJ2-1,many,TRBD2,TRBV12-3/TRBV12-4,CASQPTSGLNEQFF,TGTGCCAGCCAACCGACTAGCGGACTAAATGAGCAGTTCTTC
TRBJ2-2,-,-,TRBV20-1,CSASGAERNTGELFF,TGCAGTGCTAGCGGGGCGGAGCGGAACACCGGGGAGCTGTTTTTT
TRBJ2-7,many,-,TRBV5-1,CASSYDLARDSTDEQYF,TGCGCCAGCAGCTACGACTTGGCCCGCGACTCCACGGACGAGCAGTACTTC
TRBJ2-2,many,TRBD2,TRBV20-1,CSARKPRTSGRVSAGELFF,TGCAGTGCTAGAAAACCACGGACTAGCGGGAGGGTTAGTGCCGGGGAGCTGTTTTTT
TRBJ1-2,many,-,TRBV4-1,CASSPREDWDGYTF,TGCGCCAGCAGCCCGCGTGAAGATTGGGATGGCTACACCTTC
TRBJ2-7,-,TRBD2,TRBV6-1,CASSKPKGLAGGGLRYEQYF,TGTGCCAGCAGTAAACCAAAAGGACTAGCGGGAGGTGGATTGCGCTACGAGCAGTACTTC
TRBJ2-2,few,-,TRBV5-5,CASSRRVELFF,TGTGCCAGCAGCAGACGGGTGGAGCTGTTTTTT
TRBJ2-1,few,-,TRBV19,CASSIDHGTGTSLEQFF,TGTGCCAGTAGTATAGATCATGGGACAGGGACTAGTTTAGAGCAGTTCTTC
TRBJ2-3,many,-,TRBV29-1,CSVYRVRDTQYF,TGCAGCGTCTACAGGGTCCGAGATACGCAGTATTTT
TRBJ1-5,-,TRBD1,TRBV5-6,CASSLGVGQGNQPQHF,TGTGCCAGCAGCTTGGGAGTGGGACAGGGGAATCAGCCCCAGCATTTT
TRBJ2-3,many,-,TRBV10-3,CAIRERDNTDTQYF,TGTGCCATCAGGGAGCGGGACAACACAGATACGCAGTATTTT
TRBJ2-7,-,TRBD2,TRBV6-1,CASSTGRELSYEQYF,TGTGCCAGCAGTACCGGGCGGGAGCTCTCCTACGAGCAGTACTTC
TRBJ2-7,many,-,TRBV4-1,CASSQEHRSQSYEQYF,TGCGCCAGCAGCCAAGAACACCGGAGTCAGTCCTACGAGCAGTACTTC
TRBJ2-1,-,TRBD1,TRBV5-1,CASSMTGGGYTSYNEQFF,TGCGCCAGCAGCATGACAGGGGGCGGGTATACGTCCTACAATGAGCAGTTCTTC
TRBJ2-1,-,TRBD1,TRBV20-1,CSAPNPGQGNNEQFF,TGCAGTGCCCCTAATCCGGGACAGGGTAACAATGAGCAGTTCTTC
TRBJ2-1,many,TRBD2,TRBV20-1,CSLPGLAGGPSSYNEQFF,TGCAGTTTACCGGGACTAGCGGGAGGTCCTAGCTCCTACAATGAGCAGTTCTTC
TRBJ2-6,-,TRBD1,TRBV29-1,CSVETGPSSGANVLTF,TGCAGCGTAGAGACAGGGCCCAGCTCTGGGGCCAACGTCCTGACTTTC
TRBJ1-6,many,-,TRBV7-9,CASSLAGGGHSPLHF,TGTGCCAGCAGCTTAGCAGGTGGGGGACATTCACCCCTCCACTTT
TRBJ1-2,few,-,TRBV20-1,CSARRGSPFFYGYTF,TGCAGTGCTAGGAGGGGGAGCCCGTTTTTCTATGGCTACACCTTC
TRBJ2-3,many,-,TRBV5-6,CASSLDRVSTDTQYF,TGTGCCAGCAGCTTGGACAGGGTTAGCACAGATACGCAGTATTTT
TRBJ2-3,many,-,TRBV6-1,CASKRFGSTDTQYF,TGTGCCAGCAAAAGGTTTGGAAGCACAGATACGCAGTATTTT
TRBJ1-5,many,-,TRBV7-3,CATYPLSGQPQHF,TGTGCCACCTATCCCTTATCCGGTCAGCCCCAGCATTTT
TRBJ2-5,-,TRBD1,TRBV12-3/TRBV12-4,CASSVWTGGRETQYF,TGTGCCAGCAGTGTCTGGACAGGGGGCCGGGAGACCCAGTACTTC
TRBJ2-1,few,TRBD2,TRBV11-3,CASSFGSGLAPSYNEQFF,TGTGCCAGCAGCTTTGGGAGCGGACTAGCCCCCTCCTACAATGAGCAGTTCTTC
TRBJ1-2,many,-,TRBV12-3/TRBV12-4,CASSAVDYGYTF,TGTGCCAGCAGTGCCGTGGACTACGGCTACACCTTC
TRBJ1-5,-,-,TRBV5-1,CASSLGEGQPQHF,TGCGCCAGCAGCCTGGGAGAAGGCCAGCCCCAGCATTTT
TRBJ1-1,-,-,TRBV4-1,CASRDGTSNTEAFF,TGCGCCAGCAGAGACGGGACCTCGAACACTGAAGCTTTCTTT
TRBJ2-5,-,-,TRBV7-9,CASSPPGLYQETQYF,TGTGCCAGCAGCCCGCCCGGGTTGTACCAAGAGACCCAGTACTTC
TRBJ1-1,many,-,TRBV29-1,CSAFRTNTEAFF,TGCAGCGCCTTCCGAACGAACACTGAAGCTTTCTTT
TRBJ2-6,few,TRBD2,TRBV4-1,CASSQEFLAVGSGANVLTF,TGCGCCAGCAGCCAGGAGTTCCTAGCGGTTGGCTCTGGGGCCAACGTCCTGACTTTC
TRBJ2-2,few,-,TRBV10-3,CATGTYTGELFF,TGTGCCACCGGGACTTACACCGGGGAGCTGTTTTTT
TRBJ2-1,many,-,TRBV15,CATSRGEEGTEQFF,TGTGCCACCAGCAGAGGAGAGGAGGGAACTGAGCAGTTCTTC
TRBJ2-5,-,-,TRBV27,CASSSSYRTETQYF,TGTGCCAGCAGTTCTTCTTATCGGACGGAGACCCAGTACTTC
TRBJ1-3,-,TRBD1,TRBV7-9,CASSPTGGLSGNTIYF,TGTGCCAGCAGCCCCACAGGGGGCCTCTCTGGAAACACCATATATTTT